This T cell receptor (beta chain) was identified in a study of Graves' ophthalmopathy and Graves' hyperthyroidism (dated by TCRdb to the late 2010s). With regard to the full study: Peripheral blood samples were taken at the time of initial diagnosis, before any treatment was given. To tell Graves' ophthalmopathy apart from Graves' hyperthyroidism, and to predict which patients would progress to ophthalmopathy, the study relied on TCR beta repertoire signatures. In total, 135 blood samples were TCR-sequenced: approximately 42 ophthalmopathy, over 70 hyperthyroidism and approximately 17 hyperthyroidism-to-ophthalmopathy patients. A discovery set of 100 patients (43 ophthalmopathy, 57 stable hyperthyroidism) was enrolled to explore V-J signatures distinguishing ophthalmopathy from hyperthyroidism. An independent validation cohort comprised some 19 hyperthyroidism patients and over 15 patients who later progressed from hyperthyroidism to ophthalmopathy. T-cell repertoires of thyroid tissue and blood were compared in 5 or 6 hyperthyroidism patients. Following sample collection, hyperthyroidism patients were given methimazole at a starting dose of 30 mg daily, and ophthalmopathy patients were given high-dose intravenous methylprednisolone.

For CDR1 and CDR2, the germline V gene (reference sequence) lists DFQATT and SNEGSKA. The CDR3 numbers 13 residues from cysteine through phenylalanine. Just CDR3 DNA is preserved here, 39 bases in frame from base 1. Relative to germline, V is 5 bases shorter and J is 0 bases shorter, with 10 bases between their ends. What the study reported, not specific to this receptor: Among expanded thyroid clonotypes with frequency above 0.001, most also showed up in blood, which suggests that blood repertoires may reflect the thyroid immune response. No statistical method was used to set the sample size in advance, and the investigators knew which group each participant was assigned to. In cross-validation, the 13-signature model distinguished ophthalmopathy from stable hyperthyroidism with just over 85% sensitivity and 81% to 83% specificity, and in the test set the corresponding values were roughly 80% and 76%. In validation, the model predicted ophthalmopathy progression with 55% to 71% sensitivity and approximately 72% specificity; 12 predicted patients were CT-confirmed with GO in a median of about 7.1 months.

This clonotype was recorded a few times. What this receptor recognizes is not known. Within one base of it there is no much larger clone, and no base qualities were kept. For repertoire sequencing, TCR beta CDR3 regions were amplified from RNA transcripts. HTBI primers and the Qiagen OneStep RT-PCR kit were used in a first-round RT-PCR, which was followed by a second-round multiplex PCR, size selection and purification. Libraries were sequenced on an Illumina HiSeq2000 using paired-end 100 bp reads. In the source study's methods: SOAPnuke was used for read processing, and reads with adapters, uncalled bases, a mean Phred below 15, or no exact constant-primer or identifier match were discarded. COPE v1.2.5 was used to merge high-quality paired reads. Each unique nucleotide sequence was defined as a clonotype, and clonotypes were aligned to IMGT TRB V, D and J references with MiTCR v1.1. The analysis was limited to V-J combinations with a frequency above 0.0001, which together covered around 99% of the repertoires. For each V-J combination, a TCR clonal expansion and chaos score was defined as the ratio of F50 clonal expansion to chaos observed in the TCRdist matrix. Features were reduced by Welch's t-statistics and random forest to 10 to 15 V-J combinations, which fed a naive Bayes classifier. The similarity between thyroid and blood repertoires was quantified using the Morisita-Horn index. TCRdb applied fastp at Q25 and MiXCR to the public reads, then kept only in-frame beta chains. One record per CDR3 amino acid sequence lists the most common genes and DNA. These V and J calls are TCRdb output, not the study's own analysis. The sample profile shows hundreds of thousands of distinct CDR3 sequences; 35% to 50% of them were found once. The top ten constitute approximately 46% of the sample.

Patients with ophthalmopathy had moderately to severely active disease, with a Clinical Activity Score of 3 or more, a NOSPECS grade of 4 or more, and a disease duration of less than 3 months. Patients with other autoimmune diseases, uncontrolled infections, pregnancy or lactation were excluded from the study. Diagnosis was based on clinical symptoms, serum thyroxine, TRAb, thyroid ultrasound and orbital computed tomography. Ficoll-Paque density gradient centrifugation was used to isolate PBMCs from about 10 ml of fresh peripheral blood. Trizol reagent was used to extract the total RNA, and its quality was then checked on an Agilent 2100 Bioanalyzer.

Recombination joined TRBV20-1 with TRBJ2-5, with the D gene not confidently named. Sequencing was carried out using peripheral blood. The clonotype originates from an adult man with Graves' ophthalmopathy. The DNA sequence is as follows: TGCAGTGCTTCTGACTCGTACCAAGAGACCCAGTACTTC. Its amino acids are CSASDSYQETQYF.